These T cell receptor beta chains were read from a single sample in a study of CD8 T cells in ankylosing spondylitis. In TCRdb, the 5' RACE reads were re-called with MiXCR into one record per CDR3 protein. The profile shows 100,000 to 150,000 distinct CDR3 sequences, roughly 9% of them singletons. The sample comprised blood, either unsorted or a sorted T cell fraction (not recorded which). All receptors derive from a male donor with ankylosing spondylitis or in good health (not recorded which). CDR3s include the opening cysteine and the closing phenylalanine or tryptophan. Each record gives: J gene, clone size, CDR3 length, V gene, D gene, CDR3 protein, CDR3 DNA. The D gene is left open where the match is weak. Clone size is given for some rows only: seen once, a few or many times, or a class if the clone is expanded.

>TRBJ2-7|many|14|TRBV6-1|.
CASISPRRAYEQYF
TGTGCCAGCATCTCCCCTCGGCGAGCCTACGAGCAGTACTTC
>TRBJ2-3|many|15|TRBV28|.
CASSLRGLSTDTQYF
TGTGCCAGCAGTTTAAGGGGCCTGAGCACAGATACGCAGTATTTT
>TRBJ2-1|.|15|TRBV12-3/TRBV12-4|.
CASSLGTPTYNEQFF
TGTGCCAGCAGTTTGGGGACCCCTACCTACAATGAGCAGTTCTTC
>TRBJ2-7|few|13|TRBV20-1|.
CSAPDGYRYEQYF
TGCAGTGCTCCAGACGGGTATCGCTACGAGCAGTACTTC
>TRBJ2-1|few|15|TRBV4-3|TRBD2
CASSQTSGRRGEQFF
TGCGCCAGCAGTCAGACTAGCGGGAGACGAGGTGAGCAGTTCTTC
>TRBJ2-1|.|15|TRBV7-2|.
CASSLAGSDYNEQFF
TGTGCCAGCAGCTTAGCCGGGAGTGACTACAATGAGCAGTTCTTC
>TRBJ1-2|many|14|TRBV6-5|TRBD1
CASSIDRVRYGYTF
TGTGCCAGCAGTATCGACAGGGTTCGGTATGGCTACACCTTC
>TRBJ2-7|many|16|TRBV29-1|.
CSVWQSVAERFYEQYF
TGCAGCGTGTGGCAGTCCGTGGCAGAAAGGTTCTACGAGCAGTACTTC
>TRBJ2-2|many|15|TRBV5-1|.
CASSLDGSNTGELFF
TGCGCCAGCAGCCTGGACGGATCGAACACCGGGGAGCTGTTTTTT
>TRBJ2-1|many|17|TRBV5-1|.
CASSLAPLGSSYNEQFF
TGCGCCAGCAGCTTGGCGCCTCTAGGGAGCTCCTACAATGAGCAGTTCTTC
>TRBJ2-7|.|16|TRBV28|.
CASSLMAGGGTYEQYF
TGTGCCAGCAGTTTAATGGCTGGCGGAGGGACCTACGAGCAGTACTTC
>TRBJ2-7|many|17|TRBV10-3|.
CAISESLVEGTSYEQYF
TGTGCCATCAGTGAGTCTTTGGTAGAGGGGACCTCCTACGAGCAGTACTTC
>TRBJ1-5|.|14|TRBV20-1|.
CSTSEHLRNQPQHF
TGCAGCACGTCAGAACACCTTCGCAATCAGCCCCAGCATTTT
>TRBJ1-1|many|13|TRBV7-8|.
CASRWVVGAEAFF
TGTGCCAGCAGATGGGTGGTAGGCGCTGAAGCTTTCTTT
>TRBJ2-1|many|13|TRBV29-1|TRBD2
CSVVPSGRSEQFF
TGCAGCGTTGTCCCTAGCGGGAGGTCTGAGCAGTTCTTC
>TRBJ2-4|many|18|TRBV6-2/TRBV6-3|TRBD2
CASTPTGGGTRAKNIQYF
TGTGCCAGCACTCCCACCGGGGGAGGGACTCGGGCCAAAAACATTCAGTACTTC
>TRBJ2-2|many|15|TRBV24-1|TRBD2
CATSAAGGNTGELFF
TGTGCCACCAGTGCGGCGGGGGGAAACACCGGGGAGCTGTTTTTT
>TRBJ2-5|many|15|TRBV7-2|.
CASSLNGASQETQYF
TGTGCCAGCAGCTTAAATGGGGCGTCCCAAGAGACCCAGTACTTC
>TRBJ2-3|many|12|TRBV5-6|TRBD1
CASLGQGASQYF
TGTGCCAGCCTAGGACAGGGGGCTTCGCAGTATTTT
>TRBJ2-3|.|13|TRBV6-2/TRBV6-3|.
CASSYSGSPTQYF
TGTGCCAGCAGTTACTCCGGGTCTCCTACGCAGTATTTT
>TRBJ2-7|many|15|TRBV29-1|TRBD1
CSVLTPGQLTYEQYF
TGCAGCGTTTTAACACCGGGACAGCTAACCTACGAGCAGTACTTC
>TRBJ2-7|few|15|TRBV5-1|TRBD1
CASSLEGQGRYEQYF
TGCGCCAGCAGCTTGGAGGGACAGGGGCGCTACGAGCAGTACTTC